Listed here are 10 T cell receptor beta chains from one sample, sequenced in a study of Ad26.COV2.S vaccination and SARS-CoV-2 variants. Clones were read by immunoSEQ multiplex PCR, and TCRdb kept only the in-frame ones, dropping some. The sample lists around 320,000 clones; roughly 87% were seen once. The treatment denotes: some 19 received Ad26.COV2.S at low or high dose, single or two shots; about 5 received placebo; per-sample allocation not given. Sampling took place 63 days after the first vaccine or placebo injection. Sequencing was performed on peripheral blood, taken in a trial of Ad26.COV2.S vaccine versus placebo. The receptors stem from a person between 18 and 60 years old who received the Ad26.COV2.S COVID-19 vaccine or a placebo.

The rearrangement joins TRBV27 to TRBJ2-2; D is unresolved. The CDR3 length is 14 residues. Germline V gene sequence: CDR1 MNHEY, CDR2 SMNVEV (reference sequence). V was trimmed by 0 bases and J by 6 bases, leaving 8 bases between them. The CDR3 here is CASSLSTVAGELFF. CDR3 DNA sequence: TGTGCCAGCAGTTTATCCACGGTGGCCGGGGAGCTGTTTTTT.

This chain connects TRBV28 to TRBJ2-7; no reliable D call. This CDR3 spans 16 amino acids. The V and J ends lost 4 bases and 2 bases respectively, with 18 bases between them. The germline V gene encodes CDR1 MDHEN and CDR2 SYDVKM. CDR3 DNA sequence: TGTGCCAGCAGTTCCCCACGGGTCGTGGGCACCTACGAGCAGTACTTC. Translated, it gives CASSSPRVVGTYEQYF.

The chain couples TRBV6-1 to TRBJ2-7; D possibly corresponds to TRBD1 (6 bases). The CDR3 length is 14 residues. Trimming shortened V by 2 bases and J by 3 bases, and 11 bases separated the two germline ends. Germline CDR1 and CDR2: MNHNS and SASEGT. CDR3 in DNA: TGTGCCAGCAGTGAACTGACAGGTTACTACGAGCAGTACTTC. As protein: CASSELTGYYEQYF.

V usage is TRBV2 and J usage is TRBJ1-1; D uncertain. Germline V gene lookup returns CDR1 SNHLY and CDR2 FYNNEI. This CDR3 contains 12 residues. V shed 7 bases and J shed 0 bases, with 6 bases lying between them. The CDR3 is CASMEMNTEAFF. Written as DNA, the CDR3 is TGTGCCAGCATGGAGATGAACACTGAAGCTTTCTTT.

V usage is TRBV25-1 and J usage is TRBJ2-5; no clear D. The CDR3 runs 13 residues. Germline lookup yields CDR1 MGHDK and CDR2 SYGVNS. Trimming took 6 bases from V and 2 from J, leaving 10 bases between them. CDR3 DNA: TGTGCCAGCAGGGTCCCTGGGCAAGAGACCCAGTACTTC. This gives the protein CASRVPGQETQYF.

This chain links TRBV4-3 with TRBJ2-1; 7 bases agree with TRBD2. The trim removed 1 base at V and 5 bases at J, leaving 11 bases unmatched. Germline V gene sequence: CDR1 LGHNA, CDR2 YSLEER. The CDR3 has 17 amino acids. CDR3 DNA: TGCGCCAGCAGCCAAGTGGAAGCCCGGGGGACTAACAATGAGCAGTTCTTC. This gives the protein CASSQVEARGTNNEQFF.

The rearrangement links TRBV4-3 to TRBJ2-1, with 10 bases matching TRBD2. The CDR3 totals 17 residues. Germline V gene data show CDR1 as LGHNA and CDR2 as YSLEER. V lost 0 bases, J lost 9 bases, and 11 bases stayed unmatched. CDR3 bases: TGCGCCAGCAGCCAAGATAGTTCTAGCGGGGGTCTGGGTGAGCAGTTCTTC. It yields the protein CASSQDSSSGGLGEQFF.

The chain carries TRBV7-2 and TRBJ1-1; tentative D call: TRBD1 (5 bases). V shed 1 base and J shed 4 bases, with 10 bases lying between them. The CDR3 contains 14 residues. CDR1 SGHTA and CDR2 FQGNSA come from the germline V gene. CDR3 in amino acids: CASSLEGQGTEAFF. Written as DNA, the CDR3 is TGTGCCAGCAGCTTAGAAGGCCAGGGCACTGAAGCTTTCTTT.

This clone has only one observation. The chain combines TRBV7-2 with TRBJ2-3; the match to TRBD2 covers 7 bases. The CDR3 is 16 residues long. The germline V gene encodes CDR1 SGHTA and CDR2 FQGNSA. V gave up 2 bases and J gave up 2 bases; unmatched junction bases: 7. CDR3 sequence (DNA): TGTGCCAGCAGCTTAACTAGCGCGGTTAACACAGATACGCAGTATTTT. This encodes CASSLTSAVNTDTQYF.

CDR3: CASSRDTEAFF. The CDR3 bases are TGTGCCAGCAGCAGGGACACTGAAGCTTTCTTT. The gene calls are TRBV5-5 and TRBJ1-1; D ambiguous. Germline values: CDR1 SGHKS, CDR2 YYEKEE (reference sequence). V gave up 4 bases and J gave up 3 bases, with 4 bases separating them. CDR3 length: 11 residues.